The subject of this entry is one TCR beta chain. Its matching antigen is unknown. Using immunoSEQ multiplex PCR, the repertoire was profiled, and TCRdb retains in-frame clones only, with some absent. The sample holds more than 20,000 clones, 70% to 90% seen once. This entry comes from a study of tumor-infiltrating T cells and Merkel cell polyomavirus. Study background: CD8+ T cells recognized the Merkel cell polyomavirus KLL epitope.

CDR3 length equals 14 residues. V lost 4 bases, J lost 9 bases, and 8 bases stayed unmatched. Per the germline V gene, CDR1 is SGHNT and CDR2 is YYREEE (reference sequence). All patients' tumors stained robustly positive for Merkel cell polyomavirus Large T antigen by immunohistochemistry. Patients with unknown primaries presenting with nodal disease, or with insufficient primary tissue, had lymph node tumors analyzed. Broader study findings: MCC-specific survival improved with 1.9-18% versus about 0-0.15% intratumoral KLL-specific T cells. The study's small sample size is a limitation.

The chain couples TRBV5-4 to TRBJ1-3, with 9 bases lining up with TRBD1. The receptor was derived from a man aged 45-65 years with Merkel cell carcinoma. The specimen sequenced was lymph node tissue. DNA for the CDR3: TGTGCCAGCAGCCCAAGAGGGACAGGGAGCACCATATATTTT. Translating gives CASSPRGTGSTIYF. The whole variable domain, filled in from reference TRBV5-4 and TRBJ1-3, reads ETGVTQSPTHLIKTRGQQVTLRCSSQSGHNTVSWYQQALGQGPQFIFQYYREEENGRGNFPPRFSGLQFPNYSSELNVNALELDDSALYLCASSPRGTGSTIYFGEGSWLTVV.